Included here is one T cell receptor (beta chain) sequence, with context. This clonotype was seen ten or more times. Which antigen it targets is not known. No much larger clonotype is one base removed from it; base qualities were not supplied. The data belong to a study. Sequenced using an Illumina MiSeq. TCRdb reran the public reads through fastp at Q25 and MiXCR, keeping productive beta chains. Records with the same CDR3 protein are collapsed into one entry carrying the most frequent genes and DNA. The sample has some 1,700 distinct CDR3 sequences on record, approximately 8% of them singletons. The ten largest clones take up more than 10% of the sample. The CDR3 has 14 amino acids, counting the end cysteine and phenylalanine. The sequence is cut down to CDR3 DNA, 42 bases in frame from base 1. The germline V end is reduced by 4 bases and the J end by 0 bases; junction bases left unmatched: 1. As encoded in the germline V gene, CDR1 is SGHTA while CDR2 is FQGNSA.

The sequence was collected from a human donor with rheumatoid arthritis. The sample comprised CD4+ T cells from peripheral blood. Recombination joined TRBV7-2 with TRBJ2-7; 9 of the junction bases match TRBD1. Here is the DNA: TGTGCCAGCAGCTCGGACAGGGGCTCCTACGAGCAGTACTTC. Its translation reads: CASSSDRGSYEQYF.